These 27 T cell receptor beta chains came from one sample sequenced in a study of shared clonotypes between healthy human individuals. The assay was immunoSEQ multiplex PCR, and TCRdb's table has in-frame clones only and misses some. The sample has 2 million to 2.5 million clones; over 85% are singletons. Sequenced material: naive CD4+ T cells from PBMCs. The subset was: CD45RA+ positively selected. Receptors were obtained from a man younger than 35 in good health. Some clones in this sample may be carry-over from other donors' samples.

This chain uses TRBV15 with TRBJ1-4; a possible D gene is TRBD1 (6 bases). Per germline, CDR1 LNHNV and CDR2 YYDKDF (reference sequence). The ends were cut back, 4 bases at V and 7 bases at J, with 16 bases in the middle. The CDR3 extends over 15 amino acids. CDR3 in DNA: TGTGCCACCAGCATGGGGGGGCGCGTTCCTGAAAAACTGTTTTTT. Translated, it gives CATSMGGRVPEKLFF.

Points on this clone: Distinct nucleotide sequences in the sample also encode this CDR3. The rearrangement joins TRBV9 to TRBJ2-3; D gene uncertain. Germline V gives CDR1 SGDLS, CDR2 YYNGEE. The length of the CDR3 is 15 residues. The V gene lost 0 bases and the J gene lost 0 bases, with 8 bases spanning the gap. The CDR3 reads CASSVGPTSTDTQYF. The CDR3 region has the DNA TGTGCCAGCAGCGTAGGGCCAACCAGCACAGATACGCAGTATTTT.

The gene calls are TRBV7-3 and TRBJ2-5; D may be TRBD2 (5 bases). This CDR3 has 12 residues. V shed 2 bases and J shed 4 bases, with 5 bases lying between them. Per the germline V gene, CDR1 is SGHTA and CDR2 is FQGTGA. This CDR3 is CASSLRGETQYF. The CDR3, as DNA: TGTGCCAGCAGCTTACGGGGAGAGACCCAGTACTTC.

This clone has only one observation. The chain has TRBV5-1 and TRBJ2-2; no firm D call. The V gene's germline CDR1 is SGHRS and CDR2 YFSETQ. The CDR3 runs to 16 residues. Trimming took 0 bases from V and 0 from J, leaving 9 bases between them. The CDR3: CASSLGTPANTGELFF. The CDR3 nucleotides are TGCGCCAGCAGCTTGGGCACACCCGCGAACACCGGGGAGCTGTTTTTT.

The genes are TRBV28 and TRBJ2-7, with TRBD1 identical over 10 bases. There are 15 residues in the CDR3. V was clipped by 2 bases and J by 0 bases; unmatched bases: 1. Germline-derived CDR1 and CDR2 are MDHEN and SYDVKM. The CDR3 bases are TGTGCCAGCAGTTTAAGGACAGGGGGCTCCTACGAGCAGTACTTC. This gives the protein CASSLRTGGSYEQYF.

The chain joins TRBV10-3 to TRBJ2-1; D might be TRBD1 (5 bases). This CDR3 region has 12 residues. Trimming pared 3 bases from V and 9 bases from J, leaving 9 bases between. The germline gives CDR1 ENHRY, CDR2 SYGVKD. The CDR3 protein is CAISDIGVEQFF. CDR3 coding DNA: TGTGCCATCAGTGATATAGGGGTTGAGCAGTTCTTC.

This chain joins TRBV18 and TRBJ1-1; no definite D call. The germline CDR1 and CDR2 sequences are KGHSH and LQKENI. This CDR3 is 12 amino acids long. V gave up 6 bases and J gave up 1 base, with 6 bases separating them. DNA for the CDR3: TGTGCCAGCTCCGATAAGAACACTGAAGCTTTCTTT. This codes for CASSDKNTEAFF.

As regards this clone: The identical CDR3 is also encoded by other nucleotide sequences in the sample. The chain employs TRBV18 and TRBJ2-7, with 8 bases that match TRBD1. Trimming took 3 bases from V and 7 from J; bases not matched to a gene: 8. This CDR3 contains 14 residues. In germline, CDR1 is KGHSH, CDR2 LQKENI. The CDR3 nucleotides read TGTGCCAGCTCACCGGGGCAGGGGGCTGGGGAGCAGTACTTC. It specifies CASSPGQGAGEQYF. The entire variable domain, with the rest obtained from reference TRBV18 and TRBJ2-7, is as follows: NAGVMQNPRHLVRRRGQEARLRCSPMKGHSHVYWYRQLPEEGLKFMVYLQKENIIDESGMPKERFSAEFPKEGPSILRIQQVVRGDSAAYFCASSPGQGAGEQYFGPGTRLTVT.

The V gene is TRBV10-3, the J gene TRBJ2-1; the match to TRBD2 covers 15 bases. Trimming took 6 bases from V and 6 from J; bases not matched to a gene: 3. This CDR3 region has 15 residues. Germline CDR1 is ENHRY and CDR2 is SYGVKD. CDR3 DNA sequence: TGTGCCATCAGGGAGGGACTAGCGGGAGGCAATGAGCAGTTCTTC. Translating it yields CAIREGLAGGNEQFF.

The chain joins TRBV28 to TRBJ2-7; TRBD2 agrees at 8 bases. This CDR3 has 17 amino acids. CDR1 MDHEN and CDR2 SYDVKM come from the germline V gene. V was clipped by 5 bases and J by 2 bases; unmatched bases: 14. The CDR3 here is CASSPEGGTSGTYEQYF. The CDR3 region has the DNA TGTGCCAGCAGTCCCGAAGGCGGTACTAGCGGTACCTACGAGCAGTACTTC.

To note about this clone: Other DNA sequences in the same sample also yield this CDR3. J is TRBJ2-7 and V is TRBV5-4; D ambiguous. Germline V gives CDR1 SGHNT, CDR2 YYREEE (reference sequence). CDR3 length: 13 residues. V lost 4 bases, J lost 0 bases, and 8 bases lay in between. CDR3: CASSRPSSYEQYF. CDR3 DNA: TGTGCCAGCAGCAGACCGAGCTCCTACGAGCAGTACTTC. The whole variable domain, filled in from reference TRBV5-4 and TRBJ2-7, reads ETGVTQSPTHLIKTRGQQVTLRCSSQSGHNTVSWYQQALGQGPQFIFQYYREEENGRGNFPPRFSGLQFPNYSSELNVNALELDDSALYLCASSRPSSYEQYFGPGTRLTVT.

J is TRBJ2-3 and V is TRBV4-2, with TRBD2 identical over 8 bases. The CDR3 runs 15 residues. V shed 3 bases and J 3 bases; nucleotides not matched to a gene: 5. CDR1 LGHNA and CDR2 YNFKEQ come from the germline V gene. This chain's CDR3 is CASSQVASGTDTQYF. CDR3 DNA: TGTGCCAGCAGCCAGGTGGCTAGCGGGACAGATACGCAGTATTTT.

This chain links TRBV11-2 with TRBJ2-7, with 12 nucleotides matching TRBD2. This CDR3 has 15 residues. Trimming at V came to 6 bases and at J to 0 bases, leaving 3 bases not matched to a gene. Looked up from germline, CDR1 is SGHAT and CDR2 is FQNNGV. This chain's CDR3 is CASSWTSGTSYEQYF. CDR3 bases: TGTGCCAGCAGTTGGACTAGCGGGACCTCCTACGAGCAGTACTTC.

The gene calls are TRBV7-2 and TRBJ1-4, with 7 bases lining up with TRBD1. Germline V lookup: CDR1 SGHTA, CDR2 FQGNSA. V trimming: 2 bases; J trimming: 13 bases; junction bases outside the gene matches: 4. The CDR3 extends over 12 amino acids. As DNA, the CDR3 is TGTGCCAGCAGCTTAAGGGGACAGTTACTGTTTTTT. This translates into CASSLRGQLLFF.

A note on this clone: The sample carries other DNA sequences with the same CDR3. CDR3 region: CSVGGRSTDTQYF. The CDR3 DNA sequence: TGCAGCGTTGGCGGTAGAAGCACAGATACGCAGTATTTT. The rearrangement joins TRBV29-1 to TRBJ2-3; D is unresolved. There are 13 residues in the CDR3. The ends were cut back, 4 bases at V and 0 bases at J, with 8 bases in the middle. Germline V gene sequence: CDR1 SQVTM, CDR2 ANQGSEA.

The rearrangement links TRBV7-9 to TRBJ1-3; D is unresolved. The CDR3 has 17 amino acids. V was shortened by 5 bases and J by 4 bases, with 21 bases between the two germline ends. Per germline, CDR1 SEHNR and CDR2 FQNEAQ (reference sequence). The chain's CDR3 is CASSEVARIVQGNTIYF. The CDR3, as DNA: TGTGCCAGCAGCGAGGTTGCCCGAATCGTACAGGGAAACACCATATATTTT.

The CDR3 is CASTPRRDSYEQYF. CDR3 coding DNA: TGTGCCAGCACGCCCCGGCGGGATAGCTACGAGCAGTACTTC. The chain employs TRBV27 and TRBJ2-7; D might be TRBD2 (6 bases). V gave up 7 bases and J gave up 3 bases, with 16 bases separating them. The CDR3 covers 14 residues. The germline CDR1 and CDR2 sequences are MNHEY and SMNVEV (reference sequence).

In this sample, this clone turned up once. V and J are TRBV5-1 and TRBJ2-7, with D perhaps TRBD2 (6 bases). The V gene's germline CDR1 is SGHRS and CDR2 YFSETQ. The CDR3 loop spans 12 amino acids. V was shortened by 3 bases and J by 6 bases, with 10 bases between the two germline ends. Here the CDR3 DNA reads TGCGCCAGCAGCTCGACAGCGGGCGAGCAGTACTTC. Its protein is CASSSTAGEQYF.

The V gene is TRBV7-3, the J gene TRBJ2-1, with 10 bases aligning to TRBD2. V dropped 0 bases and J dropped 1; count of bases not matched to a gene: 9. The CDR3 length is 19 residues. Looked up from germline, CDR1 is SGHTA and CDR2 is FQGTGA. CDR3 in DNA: TGTGCCAGCAGCTTAACTCCCCTAGCGGGAGTGGGGTCCTACAATGAGCAGTTCTTC. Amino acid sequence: CASSLTPLAGVGSYNEQFF.

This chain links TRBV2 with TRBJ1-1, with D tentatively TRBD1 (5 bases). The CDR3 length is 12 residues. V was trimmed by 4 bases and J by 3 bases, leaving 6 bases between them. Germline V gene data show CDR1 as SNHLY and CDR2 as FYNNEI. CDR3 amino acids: CASSGQYTEAFF. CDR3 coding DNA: TGTGCCAGCAGTGGACAGTACACTGAAGCTTTCTTT.

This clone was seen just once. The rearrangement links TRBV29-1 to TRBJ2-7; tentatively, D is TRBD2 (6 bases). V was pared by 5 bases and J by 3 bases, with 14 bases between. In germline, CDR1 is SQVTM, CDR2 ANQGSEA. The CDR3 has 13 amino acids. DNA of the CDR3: TGCAGCGTTAATCGGGACGGGGGCTACGAGCAGTACTTC. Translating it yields CSVNRDGGYEQYF.

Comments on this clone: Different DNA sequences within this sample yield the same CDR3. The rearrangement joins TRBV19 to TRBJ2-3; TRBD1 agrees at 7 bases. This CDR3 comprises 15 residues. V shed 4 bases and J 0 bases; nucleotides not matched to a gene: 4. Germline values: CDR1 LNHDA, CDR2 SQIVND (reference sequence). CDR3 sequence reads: CASSNRGPSTDTQYF. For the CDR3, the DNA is TGTGCCAGTAGTAACAGGGGCCCTAGCACAGATACGCAGTATTTT.

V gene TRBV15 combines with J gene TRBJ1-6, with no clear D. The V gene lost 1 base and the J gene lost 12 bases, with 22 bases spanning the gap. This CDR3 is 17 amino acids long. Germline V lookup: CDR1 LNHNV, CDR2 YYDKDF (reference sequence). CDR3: CATSRVRTGVRWEPLHF. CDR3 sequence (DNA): TGTGCCACCAGCAGAGTAAGGACTGGGGTCCGATGGGAACCCCTCCACTTT.

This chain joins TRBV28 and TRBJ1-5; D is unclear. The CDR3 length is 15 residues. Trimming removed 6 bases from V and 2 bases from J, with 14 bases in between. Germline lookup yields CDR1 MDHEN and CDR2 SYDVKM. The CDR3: CASSPSGYGNQPQHF. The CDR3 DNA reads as TGTGCCAGCAGCCCCTCGGGGTATGGCAATCAGCCCCAGCATTTT.

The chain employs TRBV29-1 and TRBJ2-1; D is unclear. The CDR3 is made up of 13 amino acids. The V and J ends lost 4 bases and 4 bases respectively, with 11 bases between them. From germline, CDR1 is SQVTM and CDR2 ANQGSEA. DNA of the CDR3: TGCAGCGTTGCAACTACTTTGTACAATGAGCAGTTCTTC. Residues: CSVATTLYNEQFF.

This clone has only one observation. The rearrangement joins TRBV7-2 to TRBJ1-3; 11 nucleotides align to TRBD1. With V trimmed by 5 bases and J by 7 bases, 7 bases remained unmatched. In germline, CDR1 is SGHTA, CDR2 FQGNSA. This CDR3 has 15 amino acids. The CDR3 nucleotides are TGTGCCAGCAGCCTCGGACAGGGGGCTTGGAACACCATATATTTT. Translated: CASSLGQGAWNTIYF.

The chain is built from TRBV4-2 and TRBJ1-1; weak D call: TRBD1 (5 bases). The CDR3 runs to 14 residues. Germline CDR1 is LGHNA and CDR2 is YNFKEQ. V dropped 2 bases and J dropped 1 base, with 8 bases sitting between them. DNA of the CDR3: TGTGCCAGCAGCCAACCCGGGGGGAACACTGAAGCTTTCTTT. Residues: CASSQPGGNTEAFF.